The rows below give T cell receptor beta chains drawn from one sample of a study of neoadjuvant anti-PD-1 for oral cavity cancer. Profiled with immunoSEQ multiplex PCR; TCRdb holds only in-frame clones, not every one. The repertoire has tens of thousands of clones, around 80% of them found once; the top ten carry 2.6%. The sample consisted of PBMCs, taken before nivolumab (anti-PD-1) treatment. These receptors were taken from a person aged 40 to 85 with oral cavity squamous cell carcinoma. Both conserved end residues are part of each CDR3. The D gene is left open where the match is weak. The listing skips clone size in some rows; elsewhere it reads once, few, many or a size class.

D	size	J	V	CDR3	DNA
.	.	TRBJ2-7	TRBV5-6	CASSLDRRYYEQYF	TGTGCCAGCAGCTTGGATAGGCGGTACTACGAGCAGTACTTC
.	.	TRBJ2-1	TRBV4-1	CASSQVTINEQFF	TGCGCCAGCAGCCAAGTCACAATCAATGAGCAGTTCTTC
TRBD1	.	TRBJ1-1	TRBV12-5	CASGVGTGVNTEAFF	TGTGCTAGTGGTGTCGGGACAGGGGTGAACACTGAAGCTTTCTTT
.	.	TRBJ1-6	TRBV5-1	CASRGTTAASSSPLHF	TGCGCCAGCAGGGGGACCACAGCGGCTTCTAGTTCACCCCTCCACTTT
.	.	TRBJ2-3	TRBV6-1	CASILDSADTQYF	TGTGCCAGCATCCTAGACTCGGCAGATACGCAGTATTTT
.	.	TRBJ2-7	TRBV4-1	CASSQDPTGLSTAYEQYF	TGCGCCAGCAGCCAAGATCCCACAGGGCTATCCACCGCCTACGAGCAGTACTTC
.	.	TRBJ2-7	TRBV2	CASSSHGAGYEQYF	TGTGCCAGCAGTTCCCACGGGGCGGGCTACGAGCAGTACTTC
TRBD2	few	TRBJ2-7	TRBV5-1	CASSPGTSGDEQYF	TGCGCCAGCAGCCCCGGGACTAGCGGAGACGAGCAGTACTTC
TRBD1	.	TRBJ2-1	TRBV2	CASGRTGSNEQFF	TGTGCCAGCGGGCGGACAGGTTCGAATGAGCAGTTCTTC
TRBD1	.	TRBJ2-7	TRBV5-1	CASSLGATGDYEQYF	TGCGCCAGCAGCTTGGGGGCGACAGGGGATTACGAGCAGTACTTC
.	.	TRBJ2-7	TRBV5-4	CASSKDMYEQYF	TGTGCCAGCAGCAAGGACATGTACGAGCAGTACTTC
.	.	TRBJ2-4	TRBV2	CASTARPGIQYF	TGTGCCAGCACGGCCAGGCCGGGAATTCAGTACTTC
.	.	TRBJ1-6	TRBV13	CASSFSGGKNSPLHF	TGTGCCAGCAGCTTCTCGGGGGGTAAAAATTCACCCCTCCACTTT
.	.	TRBJ1-5	TRBV7-6	CASSLSPPRAGTSNQPQHF	TGTGCCAGCAGCTTATCCCCGCCACGGGCAGGGACGAGCAATCAGCCCCAGCATTTT
.	.	TRBJ2-7	TRBV7-9	CASSLTGVGEQYF	TGTGCCAGCAGCTTAACGGGGGTTGGCGAGCAGTACTTC
.	few	TRBJ2-1	TRBV10-1	CAIRGPLGVGNEQFF	TGCGCCATCAGAGGACCCCTCGGAGTCGGTAATGAGCAGTTCTTC
.	.	TRBJ1-3	TRBV12-5	CASGSPRGEAGNTIYF	TGTGCTAGTGGTTCCCCCCGGGGGGAGGCCGGAAACACCATATATTTT
.	few	TRBJ2-2	TRBV2	CASSEEGMRPNTGELFF	TGTGCCAGCAGTGAAGAGGGGATGAGGCCCAACACCGGGGAGCTGTTTTTT
TRBD1	.	TRBJ1-2	TRBV15	CATSIATGANYGYTF	TGTGCCACCAGCATTGCCACAGGGGCTAACTATGGCTACACCTTC
.	once	TRBJ1-4	TRBV9	CASSVRPQAGWTNEKLFF	TGTGCCAGCAGCGTTCGGCCCCAAGCGGGCTGGACTAATGAAAAACTGTTTTTT
.	.	TRBJ2-7	TRBV7-6	CASSLAATYEQYF	TGTGCCAGCAGCTTGGCAGCTACCTACGAGCAGTACTTC
.	once	TRBJ2-3	TRBV7-3	CASSPRRGRESADTQYF	TGTGCCAGCAGCCCTCGGAGGGGGCGGGAGAGCGCAGATACGCAGTATTTT
.	.	TRBJ1-5	TRBV1	CTSSQEMPAANQPQHF	TGCACCAGCAGCCAAGAAATGCCTGCGGCCAATCAGCCCCAGCATTTT
TRBD1	.	TRBJ1-1	TRBV19	CASSPTGVGLNTEAFF	TGTGCCAGTAGTCCTACAGGGGTAGGCCTGAACACTGAAGCTTTCTTT
.	.	TRBJ2-5	TRBV7-7	CASSTGPAVAQYF	TGTGCCAGCAGCACCGGACCCGCGGTGGCCCAGTACTTC
TRBD2	.	TRBJ2-7	TRBV28	CASSFRREGEQYF	TGTGCCAGCAGTTTTCGGCGGGAGGGAGAGCAGTACTTC
.	.	TRBJ1-2	TRBV11-2	CASSLDSYGYTF	TGTGCCAGCAGCTTAGATAGCTATGGCTACACCTTC
.	.	TRBJ1-6	TRBV7-6	CASSADTDNSPLHF	TGTGCCAGCAGCGCGGACACGGATAATTCACCCCTCCACTTT